The clone carrying this TCR beta chain is a singleton in its sample. The germline CDR1 and CDR2 sequences are KGHSH and LQKENI. J gave up 6 bases and V 0 bases, and 4 bases lay outside the gene matches. This CDR3 region has 16 residues. These data originate in a study of blood T cell repertoires in COVID-19. About the study: PBMCs, B-cell-depleted T cells, or T cells were the source of the cDNA or gDNA that made up the material.

Authors' processing steps: Estimation of nucleated cell counts was performed using reference gene primer amplification. Clones were read by immunoSEQ multiplex PCR, and TCRdb kept only the in-frame ones, dropping some. V, J and clone size are those of that table, while D and trimming were read from the DNA. There are approximately 68,000 clones in the sample; roughly 87% occur only once, and 18% lies in the top ten. The material sequenced was peripheral blood. The source is a human donor in a cohort sampled during active COVID-19. V gene TRBV18 combines with J gene TRBJ1-6; 8 positions match TRBD1. CDR3 protein: CASSPPTGAGNSPLHF. In nucleotides, the CDR3 is TGTGCCAGCTCACCACCGACAGGGGCTGGTAATTCACCCCTCCACTTT.